The 28 T cell receptor beta chains below were found in one sample sequenced in a study of blood T cell repertoires in COVID-19. Sequencing used immunoSEQ multiplex PCR; TCRdb keeps in-frame clones, though not all of them. This sample has around 72,000 clones; about nine tenths occur once, and the top ten carry about 6%. Material: peripheral blood. The receptors shown here come from a woman aged 70-85 years with acute or convalescent COVID-19.

This clone was detected only once. This chain uses TRBV7-2 with TRBJ1-2, with 7 bases lining up with TRBD1. The V gene end was trimmed by 5 bases and the J gene end by 2 bases; junction bases not matched to a gene: 5. This CDR3 has 14 residues. Germline V gene lookup returns CDR1 SGHTA and CDR2 FQGNSA. The CDR3 reads CASSNQQGNYGYTF. Here the CDR3 DNA reads TGTGCCAGCAGCAACCAACAGGGGAACTATGGCTACACCTTC.

This rearrangement joins TRBV18 to TRBJ2-1, with TRBD1 matching 9 bases. The CDR3 has 18 amino acids. V lost 0 bases to trimming and J lost 6 bases; unmatched junction nucleotides: 12. In germline, CDR1 is KGHSH, CDR2 LQKENI. CDR3 nucleotide sequence: TGTGCCAGCTCACCACCTATAACGGACAGGGGTATGATCAATGAGCAGTTCTTC. Protein sequence: CASSPPITDRGMINEQFF. Looking up the rest from reference TRBV18 and TRBJ2-1 gives the full variable domain: NAGVMQNPRHLVRRRGQEARLRCSPMKGHSHVYWYRQLPEEGLKFMVYLQKENIIDESGMPKERFSAEFPKEGPSILRIQQVVRGDSAAYFCASSPPITDRGMINEQFFGPGTRLTVL.

This clone has just one count. The V and J genes are TRBV28 and TRBJ1-2, with D perhaps TRBD1 (5 bases). CDR3 length equals 17 residues. The germline gives CDR1 MDHEN, CDR2 SYDVKM. Trimming cost V 2 bases and J 4 bases, with 20 bases left between them. CDR3 sequence: CASSLDPFRGAGYGYTF. CDR3 nucleotide sequence: TGTGCCAGCAGTTTAGATCCCTTTAGGGGAGCGGGCTATGGCTACACCTTC.

This clone occurred a few times. This chain links TRBV6-1 with TRBJ2-7; 9 bases align to TRBD2. The ends lost 3 bases at V and 1 base at J; junction bases unmatched: 1. This CDR3 comprises 14 residues. Germline V lookup: CDR1 MNHNS, CDR2 SASEGT. The CDR3 region is CASSDSGGSYEQYF. The CDR3 nucleotides are TGTGCCAGCAGTGATAGCGGGGGTTCCTACGAGCAGTACTTC.

The chain links TRBV6-5 to TRBJ1-2; D remains ambiguous. Trimming removed 5 bases at V and 4 bases at J, with 14 bases between. This CDR3 contains 14 residues. Germline CDR1 reads MNHEY; CDR2 reads SVGAGI. The CDR3 spells CASSPPQAPYGYTF. In DNA form, the CDR3 reads TGTGCCAGCAGTCCACCGCAGGCCCCCTATGGCTACACCTTC.

This rearrangement joins TRBV5-1 to TRBJ1-2; 7 nucleotides match TRBD1. The V and J ends lost 2 bases and 8 bases, in that order; junction bases with no gene match: 6. Germline V gene sequence: CDR1 SGHRS, CDR2 YFSETQ. The CDR3 contains 13 residues. Here the CDR3 reads CASSFDRERGYTF. The DNA for the CDR3 is TGCGCCAGCAGCTTCGACAGGGAGAGGGGCTACACCTTC.

V is TRBV7-2 and J is TRBJ2-1; D call uncertain. Trimming shortened V by 0 bases and J by 9 bases, and 9 bases separated the two germline ends. The CDR3 consists of 13 residues. Germline assignment: CDR1 SGHTA and CDR2 FQGNSA. The CDR3 sequence is CASSLAGSREQFF. The CDR3 DNA follows: TGTGCCAGCAGCTTAGCTGGTAGTCGTGAGCAGTTCTTC.

The J gene is TRBJ1-2, the V gene TRBV6-5, with D possibly matching TRBD1 (6 bases). The CDR3 spans 12 residues. Germline CDR1 reads MNHEY; CDR2 reads SVGAGI. Trimming shortened V by 11 bases and J by 2 bases, and 12 bases separated the two germline ends. The CDR3 spells CAGSQGNYGYTF. The CDR3 bases are TGTGCCGGTTCACAGGGAAACTATGGCTACACCTTC.

V is TRBV11-2 and J is TRBJ2-7; 7 bases fit TRBD1. This CDR3 spans 16 amino acids. Trimming at V came to 2 bases and at J to 5 bases, leaving 12 bases not matched to a gene. Germline CDR1 is SGHAT and CDR2 is FQNNGV. The CDR3 reads CASSLNLPGTADEQYF. The CDR3 DNA sequence: TGTGCCAGCAGCTTAAACTTACCGGGGACAGCGGACGAGCAGTACTTC.

In this sample, this clone turned up a few times. The chain combines TRBV29-1 with TRBJ1-1; no definite D call. Germline V gene sequence: CDR1 SQVTM, CDR2 ANQGSEA. This CDR3 has 12 amino acids. V shed 5 bases and J shed 5 bases, with 12 bases lying between them. The CDR3 loop is CSVSRQGTEAFF. The CDR3 DNA sequence: TGCAGCGTTAGTCGACAAGGTACTGAAGCTTTCTTT.

The V gene is TRBV4-2, the J gene TRBJ2-3; D is unclear. V was pared by 0 bases and J by 0 bases, with 4 bases between. The CDR3 covers 14 residues. The V gene's germline CDR1 is LGHNA and CDR2 YNFKEQ. The CDR3 protein is CASSQDPSTDTQYF. The CDR3 coding sequence is TGTGCCAGCAGCCAAGATCCTAGCACAGATACGCAGTATTTT.

J is TRBJ2-1 and V is TRBV29-1; 10 nucleotides agree with TRBD2. CDR1 is SQVTM and CDR2 is ANQGSEA in the germline V gene. The J segment lost 9 bases and the V segment lost 6 bases, leaving 5 bases of the junction unmatched. The CDR3 is made up of 12 amino acids. This chain's CDR3 is CSVGGLAIEQFF. The CDR3 DNA follows: TGCAGCGTGGGGGGACTAGCGATTGAGCAGTTCTTC.

This chain links TRBV28 with TRBJ1-2; D is unresolved. V was cut by 4 bases and J by 4 bases, with 10 bases left in between. The germline gives CDR1 MDHEN, CDR2 SYDVKM. The CDR3 is 13 residues long. The CDR3 spells CASSYLVLYGYTF. DNA of the CDR3: TGTGCCAGCAGTTATTTAGTTCTCTATGGCTACACCTTC.

V is TRBV7-3 and J is TRBJ1-1; D unclear. Trimming stripped 5 bases from V and 5 bases from J, with 15 bases between. The CDR3 covers 14 residues. The V gene's germline CDR1 is SGHTA and CDR2 FQGTGA. CDR3 loop: CASSRNPGVTEAFF. CDR3 nucleotides: TGTGCCAGCAGCCGTAATCCGGGAGTAACTGAAGCTTTCTTT.

This chain joins TRBV19 and TRBJ2-5; the match to TRBD1 covers 10 bases. V lost 4 bases and J lost 2; bases outside the gene matches: 4. The CDR3 runs 15 residues. Germline V gives CDR1 LNHDA, CDR2 SQIVND (reference sequence). The CDR3 region has the DNA TGTGCCAGTAGTAGACCGGGACAGGGGCAAGAGACCCAGTACTTC. This codes for CASSRPGQGQETQYF. Using reference TRBV19 and TRBJ2-5 for the parts outside the CDR3, the full variable domain is DGGITQSPKYLFRKEGQNVTLSCEQNLNHDAMYWYRQDPGQGLRLIYYSQIVNDFQKGDIAEGYSVSREKKESFPLTVTSAQKNPTAFYLCASSRPGQGQETQYFGPGTRLLVL.

The chain employs TRBV5-6 and TRBJ2-1; TRBD1 matches at 7 bases. CDR1 and CDR2 from the germline V gene are SGHDT and YYEEEE. V trimming: 4 bases; J trimming: 1 base; junction bases outside the gene matches: 5. The CDR3 spans 15 residues. CDR3 DNA sequence: TGTGCCAGCAGCCTTACGGGACAGTCCTACAATGAGCAGTTCTTC. Translated, it gives CASSLTGQSYNEQFF.

The J gene is TRBJ2-5, the V gene TRBV28, with unresolved D. CDR3 length equals 13 residues. Germline lookup yields CDR1 MDHEN and CDR2 SYDVKM. V was cut by 2 bases and J by 2 bases, with 6 bases left in between. The CDR3 region has the DNA TGTGCCAGCAGTTTAGACATACAAGAGACCCAGTACTTC. Protein product: CASSLDIQETQYF.

This rearrangement joins TRBV5-6 to TRBJ2-7; 8 bases line up with TRBD2. CDR3 length equals 13 residues. Germline CDR1 is SGHDT and CDR2 is YYEEEE. Trimming took 5 bases from V and 13 from J; bases not matched to a gene: 14. CDR3 sequence: CASRPLSGSISYF. CDR3 nucleotides: TGTGCCAGCAGACCTTTAAGCGGGAGTATTTCATACTTC.

The V call is TRBV6-5, the J call TRBJ1-4; no definite D call. Trimming shortened V by 6 bases and J by 7 bases, and 15 bases separated the two germline ends. This CDR3 is 14 amino acids long. Germline lookup yields CDR1 MNHEY and CDR2 SVGAGI. The CDR3 region is CASSLYPLTEKLFF. The CDR3, as DNA: TGTGCCAGCAGCCTCTATCCGTTAACTGAAAAACTGTTTTTT.

This chain joins TRBV5-6 and TRBJ2-7, with TRBD1 identical over 8 bases. V gave up 2 bases and J gave up 4 bases; unmatched junction bases: 8. The CDR3 is 15 residues long. Germline assignment: CDR1 SGHDT and CDR2 YYEEEE. The CDR3, as DNA: TGTGCCAGCAGCTTATGGGACAGGAGCTTTTACGAGCAGTACTTC. Translated: CASSLWDRSFYEQYF. Filled out from reference TRBV5-6 and TRBJ2-7, the complete variable domain reads DAGVTQSPTHLIKTRGQQVTLRCSPKSGHDTVSWYQQALGQGPQFIFQYYEEEERQRGNFPDRFSGHQFPNYSSELNVNALLLGDSALYLCASSLWDRSFYEQYFGPGTRLTVT.

J is TRBJ1-5 and V is TRBV28, with D possibly TRBD1 on 6 matching bases. V was clipped by 3 bases and J by 0 bases, with 12 bases between them. CDR1 and CDR2 from the germline V gene are MDHEN and SYDVKM. This CDR3 comprises 16 residues. The CDR3 spells CASSLGGAISNQPQHF. The CDR3, as DNA: TGTGCCAGCAGTTTGGGGGGGGCGATTAGCAATCAGCCCCAGCATTTT.

The chain couples TRBV11-2 to TRBJ1-1, with D hard to call. This CDR3 is built from 13 residues. Germline values: CDR1 SGHAT, CDR2 FQNNGV. V lost 1 base, J lost 3 bases, and 6 bases lay in between. DNA for the CDR3: TGTGCCAGCAGCTTAGCCTCGTACACTGAAGCTTTCTTT. Its protein is CASSLASYTEAFF.

This chain joins TRBV29-1 and TRBJ1-2, with D possibly being TRBD1 (5 bases). The V gene's germline CDR1 is SQVTM and CDR2 ANQGSEA. The CDR3 has 13 residues. V lost 4 bases, J lost 5 bases, and 14 bases lay in between. CDR3 coding DNA: TGCAGCGTTGCTGTCTCGCAGGGTTATGGCTACACCTTC. It translates to CSVAVSQGYGYTF. The full variable domain, its missing parts supplied by reference TRBV29-1 and TRBJ1-2, is SAVISQKPSRDICQRGTSLTIQCQVDSQVTMMFWYRQQPGQSLTLIATANQGSEATYESGFVIDKFPISRPNLTFSTLTVSNMSPEDSSIYLCSVAVSQGYGYTFGSGTRLTVV.

The rearrangement uses TRBV19 and TRBJ2-2; the D gene is possibly TRBD1 (5 bases). The germline gives CDR1 LNHDA, CDR2 SQIVND (reference sequence). V lost 3 bases to trimming and J lost 0 bases, with 8 bases between them. The CDR3 sequence is 15 residues long. The CDR3 coding sequence is TGTGCCAGTAGTATGAGGACACCGAACACCGGGGAGCTGTTTTTT. Its protein is CASSMRTPNTGELFF.

The chain has TRBV9 and TRBJ1-2; 8 positions agree with TRBD1. J gave up 4 bases and V 0 bases, and 2 bases lay outside the gene matches. This CDR3 is built from 14 residues. Germline CDR1 is SGDLS and CDR2 is YYNGEE. In DNA, the CDR3 is TGTGCCAGCAGCGTAGGACAGGGGAGCTATGGCTACACCTTC. Residues: CASSVGQGSYGYTF. Filled out from reference TRBV9 and TRBJ1-2, the complete variable domain reads DSGVTQTPKHLITATGQRVTLRCSPRSGDLSVYWYQQSLDQGLQFLIQYYNGEERAKGNILERFSAQQFPDLHSELNLSSLELGDSALYFCASSVGQGSYGYTFGSGTRLTVV.

The chain couples TRBV5-1 to TRBJ1-2, with 9 bases identical to TRBD1. The CDR3 consists of 14 residues. Trimming at V came to 7 bases and at J to 8 bases, leaving 12 bases not matched to a gene. Germline loops: CDR1 SGHRS, CDR2 YFSETQ. CDR3 DNA: TGCGCCAGCGGTCCGGGACAGGGCCCGGGAGGCTACACCTTC. This sequence encodes CASGPGQGPGGYTF. The entire variable domain, with the rest obtained from reference TRBV5-1 and TRBJ1-2, is as follows: KAGVTQTPRYLIKTRGQQVTLSCSPISGHRSVSWYQQTPGQGLQFLFEYFSETQRNKGNFPGRFSGRQFSNSRSEMNVSTLELGDSALYLCASGPGQGPGGYTFGSGTRLTVV.

This clone has just a few counts. The chain links TRBV2 to TRBJ1-6; TRBD1 matches at 9 bases. V trimming: 7 bases; J trimming: 5 bases; junction bases outside the gene matches: 3. The CDR3 runs to 14 residues. Germline loops: CDR1 SNHLY, CDR2 FYNNEI. Here the CDR3 reads CASTGQGNNSPLHF. CDR3 DNA sequence: TGTGCCAGCACTGGACAGGGGAATAATTCACCCCTCCACTTT.

This rearrangement joins TRBV7-3 to TRBJ1-1, with no clear D. V shed 0 bases and J shed 0 bases, with 5 bases lying between them. Germline lookup yields CDR1 SGHTA and CDR2 FQGTGA. CDR3 length: 14 amino acids. As DNA, the CDR3 is TGTGCCAGCAGCTTAACGAGTATGAACACTGAAGCTTTCTTT. This codes for CASSLTSMNTEAFF.